This T cell receptor (beta chain) stems from a study of T cell repertoires in cytomegalovirus infection. TCRdb reprocessed the reads via MiXCR and lists one record per CDR3 protein. The table records about 920,000 distinct CDR3 sequences, roughly 30% of them present only once. This clonotype has a count of ten or more. Its antigen is unidentified. The sample in question was cultured CD8+ T cells from PBMCs, obtained from culture after CMV antigen stimulation. This clonotype originated in a human donor in good health (CMV status not recorded). Some clones in this sample may be carry-over from other donors' samples.

The chain's CDR3 is CASSPTGMGTDTQYF. CDR3 in DNA: TGTGCCAGCAGCCCCACCGGCATGGGGACAGATACGCAGTATTTT. The rearrangement uses TRBV7-2 and TRBJ2-3; D gene uncertain. The CDR3 consists of 15 residues. Germline CDR1 reads SGHTA; CDR2 reads FQGNSA. V lost 5 bases and J lost 3, with 15 bases in between.